This T cell receptor beta chain was identified during a study of early T cells in non-severe SARS-CoV-2 infection. The overall study: Whole-blood bulk RNA, unsorted, was sequenced, and chains were unpaired.

Overall study results and limits: Clonotype matching in VDJdb favored anti-spike CD8 responses and did not capture private and CD4 specificities.

Germline values: CDR1 MNHNY, CDR2 SVGAGI (reference sequence). The CDR3 has 15 residues. The V end lost 5 bases, the J end lost 0 bases, and 12 bases lay between the germline ends. Researchers attached unique molecular identifiers to individual cDNA molecules. Using its own MiXCR run on the 5' RACE reads, TCRdb lists one record per CDR3 protein. The sample has some 120,000 distinct CDR3 sequences, more than 12% seen once. This clonotype was recorded a few times. Its antigen is undetermined. The sequenced sample was whole blood. This receptor was taken from an adult who was a healthcare worker with PCR-confirmed SARS-CoV-2 infection or an uninfected control (not recorded which). The chain carries TRBV6-6 and TRBJ2-3; no clear D. The CDR3 DNA reads as TGTGCCAGCAGTGAGCAGAGCGCTAGCACAGATACGCAGTATTTT. This codes for CASSEQSASTDTQYF.